The entry below gives a single TCR beta chain sequence along with its context. As yet, its antigen is unknown. TCRdb reworked the 5' RACE reads into one entry per CDR3 protein, no DNA. This table holds some 120,000 distinct CDR3 sequences. The data stem from a study of T cells expressing NK-cell markers. Study context: Sorted CD3+CD56-NKG2C+, CD3+CD56+NKG2C- and CD3+CD56+NKG2C+ T cells were the source of the TCR beta repertoires. HCMV seropositivity characterized seven of the eight sequenced donors, and seronegativity one. Broader study findings: Several donors' CD3+CD56-NKG2C+ cells were dominated by the same clonotypes. Expanded NKG2C+ T cell clones were not confirmed as HCMV-specific.

The V gene's germline CDR1 is MRHNA and CDR2 SNTAGT. The CDR3 runs to 15 residues. The chain is built from TRBV6-4 and TRBJ2-1; the D gene TCRdb calls, TRBD2, cannot be checked with no DNA. This clonotype was sampled from a woman between 18 and 70 years old in good health. Sequencing was carried out using blood T cells: a sorted CD56 or NKG2C T cell subset, CD4+ or CD8+ T cells, or bulk PBMC T cells (not recorded which). The CDR3 sequence is CASSDSLADYNEQFF.